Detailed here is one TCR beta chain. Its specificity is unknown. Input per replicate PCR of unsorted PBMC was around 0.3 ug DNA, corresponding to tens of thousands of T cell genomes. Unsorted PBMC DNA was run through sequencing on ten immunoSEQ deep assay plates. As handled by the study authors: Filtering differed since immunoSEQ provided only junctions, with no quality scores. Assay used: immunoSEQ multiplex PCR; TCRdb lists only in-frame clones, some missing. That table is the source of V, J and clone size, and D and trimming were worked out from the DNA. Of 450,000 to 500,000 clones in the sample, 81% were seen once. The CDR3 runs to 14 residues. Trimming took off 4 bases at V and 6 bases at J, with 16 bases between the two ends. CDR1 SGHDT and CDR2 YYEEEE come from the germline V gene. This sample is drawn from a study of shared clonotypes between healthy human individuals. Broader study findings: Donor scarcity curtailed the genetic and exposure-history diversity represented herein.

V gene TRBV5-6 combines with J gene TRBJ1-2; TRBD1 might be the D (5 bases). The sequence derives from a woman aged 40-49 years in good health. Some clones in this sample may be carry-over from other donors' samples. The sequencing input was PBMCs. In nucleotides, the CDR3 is TGTGCCAGCAGCCGGACGGGGGTACGGGATGGCTACACCTTC. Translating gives CASSRTGVRDGYTF.